The entry below describes one TCR beta chain. Only in-frame clones appear in the TCRdb table, and some are missing; sequencing was by immunoSEQ multiplex PCR. The data show approximately 14,000 clones, about 88% seen once. The sample comes from a study of blood T cell repertoires in COVID-19. The CDR3 totals 14 residues. J was trimmed by 6 bases and V by 2 bases; bases with no gene match: 5. CDR1 is KGHSH and CDR2 is LQKENI in the germline V gene. The sequencing sample was made of peripheral blood. The source of this sequence is a woman in her 70s in a cohort sampled during active or convalescent COVID-19. The V gene is TRBV18, the J gene TRBJ2-7; 9 bases are shared with TRBD2. The CDR3 protein is CASSPAGGRGEQYF. The DNA for the CDR3 is TGTGCCAGCTCACCAGCGGGGGGGCGGGGCGAGCAGTACTTC.